This is a list of T cell receptor beta chains from one sample in a study of blood T cell repertoires in COVID-19. TCRdb keeps only in-frame clones here, not all; method: immunoSEQ multiplex PCR. The sample includes about 65,000 clones, 85% to 95% of them seen just once. Sequencing used peripheral blood. These receptors all stem from a man aged 70-80 years with active COVID-19. CDR3s include the opening cysteine and the closing phenylalanine or tryptophan. The D gene is left open where the match is weak. Clone sizes are given selectively: once, few, many, or a class where the clone is expanded.

d_call	j_call	cdr3_length	v_call	clone_size	cdr3_nt	cdr3_aa
NA	TRBJ1-5	12	TRBV13	once	TGTGCCAGCAGCATCGGTGGTCAGCCCCAGCATTTT	CASSIGGQPQHF
TRBD2	TRBJ2-1	17	TRBV7-9	NA	TGTGCCAGCAGCTCGCCGTGGGGAGCGGGGGGTCGGCATGAGCAGTTCTTC	CASSSPWGAGGRHEQFF
TRBD2	TRBJ2-1	13	TRBV6-6	NA	TGTGCCAGCAGATTAGCGGGGGACAATGAGCAGTTCTTC	CASRLAGDNEQFF
TRBD1	TRBJ1-1	14	TRBV11-2	NA	TGTGCCAGCAGCACAGATAGGACAGGGTCTGAAGCTTTCTTT	CASSTDRTGSEAFF
NA	TRBJ2-5	13	TRBV18	NA	TGTGCCAGCTCACCTTTCAGGGCAGAGACCCAGTACTTC	CASSPFRAETQYF
TRBD1	TRBJ2-1	15	TRBV14	once	TGTGCCAGCAGCGACGACAGGGTATCACGCAATGAGCAGTTCTTC	CASSDDRVSRNEQFF
NA	TRBJ2-1	14	TRBV5-1	NA	TGCGCCAGCAGGAACGCCCCACCCCTAAATGAGCAGTTCTTC	CASRNAPPLNEQFF
NA	TRBJ1-1	15	TRBV5-8	NA	TGTGCCAGCAGCAAATACAGGGTCATGAACACTGAAGCTTTCTTT	CASSKYRVMNTEAFF
NA	TRBJ1-1	16	TRBV5-1	NA	TGCGCCAGCAGCTTGAACGGAGGGTACCCGAACACTGAAGCTTTCTTT	CASSLNGGYPNTEAFF
NA	TRBJ2-4	13	TRBV6-2/TRBV6-3	NA	TGTGCCAGCAGTTACGGCGGGAAAAACATTCAGTACTTC	CASSYGGKNIQYF
NA	TRBJ1-2	16	TRBV1	NA	TGCACCAGCCAGCGAGCGAAACAGGGGGCGATCTATGGCTACACCTTC	CTSQRAKQGAIYGYTF
TRBD2	TRBJ2-7	14	TRBV2	NA	TGTGCCAGCAGGGTAGCGGGCTATGCCTACGAGCAGTACTTC	CASRVAGYAYEQYF
NA	TRBJ2-1	15	TRBV7-6	NA	TGTGCCAGCAGCTTAAGTACAGGCTCCTACAATGAGCAGTTCTTC	CASSLSTGSYNEQFF
NA	TRBJ1-6	14	TRBV25-1	NA	TGTGCCAGCAGTGAATTCACACGCATCTCACCCCTCCACTTT	CASSEFTRISPLHF
TRBD1	TRBJ2-5	16	TRBV7-7	few	TGTGCTAGCAGCTTAGCATCCAGGGGGCGACGGGAGACCCAGTACTTC	CASSLASRGRRETQYF
NA	TRBJ1-1	15	TRBV6-2/TRBV6-3	NA	TGTGCCAGCAGTACCAAGGACAGAATGAACACTGAAGCTTTCTTT	CASSTKDRMNTEAFF
NA	TRBJ1-2	13	TRBV6-5	NA	TGTGCCAGCAGACAGGGAGCTAACTATGGCTACACCTTC	CASRQGANYGYTF
TRBD2	TRBJ2-1	15	TRBV6-2/TRBV6-3	NA	TGTGCCAGCAGTTTCGGACTAGCGGGGATGGTTGAGCAGTTCTTC	CASSFGLAGMVEQFF
TRBD1	TRBJ1-2	14	TRBV6-5	NA	TGTGCCAGCAGTTACTCGGACAGGGGGGGTGGCTACACCTTC	CASSYSDRGGGYTF
NA	TRBJ2-3	12	TRBV18	NA	TGTGCCAGCTCTCGTTACACAGATACGCAGTATTTT	CASSRYTDTQYF
NA	TRBJ1-3	16	TRBV7-6	NA	TGTGCCAGCAGCTTAGCGGCTTCCCTCTCTGGAAACACCATATATTTT	CASSLAASLSGNTIYF
TRBD1	TRBJ2-5	16	TRBV28	NA	TGTGCCAGCACCGTGGGGGGACAGGCGATATCAGAGACCCAGTACTTC	CASTVGGQAISETQYF
NA	TRBJ2-5	15	TRBV11-2	once	TGTGCCAGCAGCTTAGTGCTGGGAAGCGGGGAGACCCAGTACTTC	CASSLVLGSGETQYF
TRBD1	TRBJ1-2	13	TRBV19	NA	TGTGCCAGTAGGGGACAGGGGAACTATGGCTACACCTTC	CASRGQGNYGYTF
NA	TRBJ1-1	15	TRBV28	NA	TGTGCCAGCAGTCCCGGTGCGGAGGGGAACACTGAAGCTTTCTTT	CASSPGAEGNTEAFF
NA	TRBJ1-1	14	TRBV5-1	NA	TGCGCCAGCAGCCTGGGATCAGGTGCCACTGAAGCTTTCTTT	CASSLGSGATEAFF
NA	TRBJ1-5	17	TRBV27	NA	TGTGCCAGCAGTTTATCGGTGCACCCGGGAGCGAGTCAGCCCCAGCATTTT	CASSLSVHPGASQPQHF
TRBD2	TRBJ2-7	15	TRBV7-9	NA	TGTGCCAGCAGCTCAGCTAGCGGGATCCAAGGCGAGCAGTACTTC	CASSSASGIQGEQYF
NA	TRBJ2-5	13	TRBV2	once	TGTGCCAGCAAACGACTAGGTTATGAGACCCAGTACTTC	CASKRLGYETQYF
NA	TRBJ1-2	13	TRBV4-1	NA	TGCGCCAGCAGCCAAGGTTCGGACTTTGGCTACACCTTC	CASSQGSDFGYTF
TRBD1	TRBJ1-2	15	TRBV3-1/TRBV3-2	NA	TGTGCCAGCAGCCAGACCGGACAGGGGAACTATGGCTACACCTTC	CASSQTGQGNYGYTF
TRBD1	TRBJ2-2	17	TRBV5-1	NA	TGCGCCAGCAGCTTCCACCGGGACAGCCTGGCACGTGGGGAGCTGTTTTTT	CASSFHRDSLARGELFF
TRBD2	TRBJ2-7	14	TRBV5-1	NA	TGCGCCAGCAGCTCCGGACTAGCGGGCTACGAGCAGTACTTC	CASSSGLAGYEQYF
NA	TRBJ1-2	12	TRBV29-1	NA	TGCAGCGTTGGGACACCTGACTATGGCTACACCTTC	CSVGTPDYGYTF
NA	TRBJ2-4	16	TRBV5-4	NA	TGTGCCAGCAGCTGGTCCGAGGTACTAGCCAAAAACATTCAGTACTTC	CASSWSEVLAKNIQYF
TRBD2	TRBJ2-1	17	TRBV28	once	TGTGCCAGCAGTTTACTTCGGACTAGTATAAGTAGAAATGAGCAGTTCTTC	CASSLLRTSISRNEQFF
TRBD2	TRBJ2-5	15	TRBV6-2/TRBV6-3	NA	TGTGCCAGCAGTACCCCCACGTTGGGGAGGGAGGCCCAGTACTTC	CASSTPTLGREAQYF
NA	TRBJ2-1	15	TRBV28	once	TGTGCCAGCAGTTTTTCCGGCAGAGGGCGTTTTGAGCAGTTCTTC	CASSFSGRGRFEQFF
TRBD2	TRBJ2-5	16	TRBV5-6	NA	TGTGCCAGCAGCTTGGAGGGTAGCGGGGGGCAAGAGACCCAGTACTTC	CASSLEGSGGQETQYF
NA	TRBJ2-1	11	TRBV20-1	NA	TGCAAGCCTTCAGGCGACAATGAGCAGTTCTTC	CKPSGDNEQFF
TRBD1	TRBJ1-1	14	TRBV3-1/TRBV3-2	NA	TGTGCCAGCAGCCCAACAGGGGGCTACACTGAAGCTTTCTTT	CASSPTGGYTEAFF
TRBD1	TRBJ1-1	14	TRBV4-2	NA	TGTGCCAGCACCACAGGGGGCTCGAACACTGAAGCTTTCTTT	CASTTGGSNTEAFF
NA	TRBJ1-4	14	TRBV18	NA	TGTGCCAGCTCACCAAGTTCAGCGAATGAAAAACTGTTTTTT	CASSPSSANEKLFF
TRBD1	TRBJ2-5	14	TRBV3-1/TRBV3-2	NA	TGTGCCAGCAGCCAAGTAGGGACAGAAGAGACCCAGTACTTC	CASSQVGTEETQYF
NA	TRBJ1-6	14	TRBV3-1/TRBV3-2	few	TGTGCCAGCAGCCAAGACAGGTATAATTCACCCCTCCACTTT	CASSQDRYNSPLHF
NA	TRBJ1-5	15	TRBV7-2	NA	TGTGCCAGCAGCTTAGAAGGGGTCGACAATCAGCCCCAGCATTTT	CASSLEGVDNQPQHF
TRBD1	TRBJ2-1	16	TRBV10-3	NA	TGTGCCATCAGTGGGACAGGGGTGGGCTCCTACAATGAGCAGTTCTTC	CAISGTGVGSYNEQFF
TRBD1	TRBJ1-2	14	TRBV4-1	NA	TGCGCCAGCAGCCAAGATCAACAGGGGTATGGCTACACCTTC	CASSQDQQGYGYTF
TRBD2	TRBJ2-5	16	TRBV5-1	NA	TGCGCCAGCAGCTTGGACGGGGGGGGCGGTCAAGAGACCCAGTACTTC	CASSLDGGGGQETQYF
TRBD1	TRBJ1-1	15	TRBV6-2/TRBV6-3	NA	TGTGCCAGCAGTTACAGACAGGGGATGTACACTGAAGCTTTCTTT	CASSYRQGMYTEAFF
NA	TRBJ2-3	13	TRBV3-1/TRBV3-2	NA	TGTGCCAGCAGTCTCACAGACACAGATACGCAGTATTTT	CASSLTDTDTQYF
TRBD2	TRBJ2-1	17	TRBV7-2	NA	TGTGCCAGCAGCTCATCGGTGGCTAGCGGGGGACGGAATGAGCAGTTCTTC	CASSSSVASGGRNEQFF
TRBD1	TRBJ1-2	16	TRBV5-1	NA	TGCGCCAGCACACAGGACAGGGCACATTTCACGGATGGCTACACCTTC	CASTQDRAHFTDGYTF
TRBD1	TRBJ1-2	13	TRBV12-3/TRBV12-4	NA	TGTGCCAGCAGCATGGGACAGGACTATGGCTACACCTTC	CASSMGQDYGYTF